Below, 11 T cell receptor beta chains from the same sample are listed, as sequenced in a study of PD-L1 blockade in urothelial cancer (dated by TCRdb to 2017 to 2019). The library was obtained by the immunoSEQ multiplex PCR assay. TCRdb took over this immuneACCESS table, retaining in-frame rearrangements with V and J assigned. Such tables are incomplete; in checked studies, under half of the missing clones stem from an unresolved V gene, and the remainder is unexplained. Across this sample there are 40,000 to 50,000 clones, with 75% to 90% seen only once. Clones ranked in the top ten supply more than 9% of the sample. This sample's time point label indicates: peripheral blood 6 weeks after treatment start. The sequencing used PBMCs, collected around atezolizumab (anti-PD-L1) treatment. Source of these receptors: a man aged 60 to 69 with urothelial cancer.

This clone was seen once. The chain uses TRBV2 and TRBJ2-3, with D unclear. The ends were cut back, 5 bases at V and 1 base at J, with 4 bases in the middle. The CDR3 is 12 residues long. Germline CDR1 SNHLY, CDR2 FYNNEI. The CDR3 sequence is CASSSGTDTQYF. Written as DNA, the CDR3 is TGTGCCAGCAGTTCCGGCACAGATACGCAGTATTTT.

The rearrangement links TRBV7-9 to TRBJ2-3; unclear D gene. Deletions cut 1 base from V and 3 bases from J, with 8 bases between. The CDR3 spans 14 residues. Per germline, CDR1 SEHNR and CDR2 FQNEAQ (reference sequence). The DNA of the CDR3 is TGTGCCAGCAGCTTAGATTCAAAAACAGATACGCAGTATTTT. This gives the protein CASSLDSKTDTQYF.

This rearrangement joins TRBV5-4 to TRBJ1-3, with D unclear. Trimming took 2 bases from V and 0 from J, leaving 18 bases between them. CDR1 is SGHNT and CDR2 is YYREEE in the germline V gene (reference sequence). This CDR3 has 18 amino acids. This chain's CDR3 is CASSLYIGGSVSGNTIYF. The CDR3 DNA is TGTGCCAGCAGCTTATACATCGGAGGGTCCGTCTCTGGAAACACCATATATTTT.

The V call is TRBV9, the J call TRBJ1-2; 8 bases align to TRBD1. There are 14 residues in the CDR3. Germline V gene data show CDR1 as SGDLS and CDR2 as YYNGEE. V lost 5 bases, J lost 4 bases, and 7 bases stayed unmatched. The CDR3 DNA reads TGTGCCAGCAGGGCCACAGGGGGGACCTATGGCTACACCTTC. This translates into CASRATGGTYGYTF.

The V gene is TRBV7-2, the J gene TRBJ2-3, with 8 bases fitting TRBD2. The CDR3 is 17 amino acids. CDR1 and CDR2 (germline): SGHTA, FQGNSA. After removal of 5 bases from V and 0 bases from J, the junction contained 10 bases not matched to a gene. DNA for the CDR3: TGTGCCAGCAGCCCAGAGGCCCCGGGGGGGAGCACAGATACGCAGTATTTT. Its protein product is CASSPEAPGGSTDTQYF.

The chain is built from TRBV11-1 and TRBJ1-2, with TRBD1 identical over 7 bases. V shed 5 bases and J 4 bases; nucleotides not matched to a gene: 7. In germline, CDR1 is SGHAT, CDR2 FQDESV (reference sequence). The CDR3 consists of 14 residues. The CDR3 DNA reads as TGTGCCAGCAGCCGCTCGGGACAGAGCTATGGCTACACCTTC. This gives the protein CASSRSGQSYGYTF.

The chain employs TRBV2 and TRBJ1-1; D not resolved. The CDR3 spans 14 residues. Germline V gene lookup returns CDR1 SNHLY and CDR2 FYNNEI. V was shortened by 4 bases and J by 0 bases, with 9 bases between the two germline ends. The CDR3 protein is CASSGVRLNTEAFF. The CDR3 coding sequence is TGTGCCAGCAGTGGGGTCAGGTTGAACACTGAAGCTTTCTTT.

This sequence joins TRBV5-1 and TRBJ2-7; 8 bases are a match to TRBD1. This CDR3 has 14 amino acids. V shed 5 bases and J 4 bases; nucleotides not matched to a gene: 8. From germline, CDR1 is SGHRS and CDR2 YFSETQ. CDR3 residues: CASRSAGGPYEQYF. The CDR3 DNA sequence: TGCGCCAGCAGGTCGGCAGGGGGCCCGTACGAGCAGTACTTC.

This clone was detected once. The chain couples TRBV15 to TRBJ2-2; D is possibly TRBD2 (5 bases). This CDR3 is built from 13 residues. Germline V gene sequence: CDR1 LNHNV, CDR2 YYDKDF (reference sequence). Deletions cut 5 bases from V and 6 bases from J, with 10 bases between. CDR3 sequence reads: CATSGTSAGELFF. DNA of the CDR3: TGTGCCACCAGCGGCACTAGTGCCGGGGAGCTGTTTTTT.

The chain combines TRBV30 with TRBJ2-4; 7 nucleotides align to TRBD1. The CDR3 is made up of 14 amino acids. CDR1 and CDR2 (germline): GTSNPN, SVGIG (reference sequence). Germline trimming cut 0 bases from V and 7 bases from J; bases unmatched to any gene: 6. The CDR3 spells CAWSVQGGRNIQYF. The CDR3 nucleotides read TGTGCCTGGAGTGTACAAGGGGGCCGGAACATTCAGTACTTC.

The count of this clone is one. The chain combines TRBV4-1 with TRBJ1-5; 8 nucleotides align to TRBD1. The CDR3 covers 16 residues. The V gene end was trimmed by 0 bases and the J gene end by 5 bases; junction bases not matched to a gene: 6. CDR1 is MGHRA, CDR2 YSYEKL, per germline. The CDR3 region is CASSQDPGQGHQPQHF. In nucleotides, the CDR3 is TGCGCCAGCAGCCAAGATCCCGGACAGGGACATCAGCCCCAGCATTTT.